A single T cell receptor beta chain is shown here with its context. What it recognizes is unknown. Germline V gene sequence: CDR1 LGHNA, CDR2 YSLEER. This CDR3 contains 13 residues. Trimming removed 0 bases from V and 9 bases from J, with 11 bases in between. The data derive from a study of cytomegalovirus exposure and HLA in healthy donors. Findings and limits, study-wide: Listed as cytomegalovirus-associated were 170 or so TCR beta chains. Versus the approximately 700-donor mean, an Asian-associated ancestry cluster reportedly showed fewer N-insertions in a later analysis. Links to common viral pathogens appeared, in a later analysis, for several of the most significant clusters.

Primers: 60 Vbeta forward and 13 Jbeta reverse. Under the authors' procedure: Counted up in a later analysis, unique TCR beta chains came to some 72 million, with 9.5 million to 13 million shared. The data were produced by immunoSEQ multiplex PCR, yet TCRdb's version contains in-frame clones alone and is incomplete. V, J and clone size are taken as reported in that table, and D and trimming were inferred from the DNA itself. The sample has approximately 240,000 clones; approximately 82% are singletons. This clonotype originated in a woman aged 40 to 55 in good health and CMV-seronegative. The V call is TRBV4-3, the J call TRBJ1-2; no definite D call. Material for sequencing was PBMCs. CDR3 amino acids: CASSQDNEGRYTF. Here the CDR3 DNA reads TGCGCCAGCAGCCAAGATAACGAGGGCCGCTACACCTTC.